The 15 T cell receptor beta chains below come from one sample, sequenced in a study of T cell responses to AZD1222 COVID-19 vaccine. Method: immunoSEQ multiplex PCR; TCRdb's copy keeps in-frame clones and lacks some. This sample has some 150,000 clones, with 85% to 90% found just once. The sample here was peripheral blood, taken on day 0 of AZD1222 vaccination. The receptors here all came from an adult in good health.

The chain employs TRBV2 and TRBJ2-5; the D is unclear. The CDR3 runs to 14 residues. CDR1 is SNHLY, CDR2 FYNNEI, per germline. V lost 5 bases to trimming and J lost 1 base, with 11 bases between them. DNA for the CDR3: TGTGCCAGCAGTTATGATCCCCCCCAAGAGACCCAGTACTTC. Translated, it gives CASSYDPPQETQYF.

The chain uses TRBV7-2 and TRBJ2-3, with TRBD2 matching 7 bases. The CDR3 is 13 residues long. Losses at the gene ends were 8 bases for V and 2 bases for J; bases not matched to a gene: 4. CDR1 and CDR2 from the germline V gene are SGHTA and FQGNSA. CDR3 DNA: TGTGCCAGCGGGGGGGAGCCCACAGATACGCAGTATTTT. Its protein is CASGGEPTDTQYF.

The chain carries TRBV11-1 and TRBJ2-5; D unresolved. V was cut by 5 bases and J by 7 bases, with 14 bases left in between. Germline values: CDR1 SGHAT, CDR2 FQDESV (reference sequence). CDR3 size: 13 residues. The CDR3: CASSATDLGTQYF. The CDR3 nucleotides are TGTGCCAGCAGCGCGACGGACCTGGGGACCCAGTACTTC.

CDR3 sequence: CASSLDLEVTRTDTQYF. The CDR3 nucleotides read TGTGCCAGCAGCTTAGATCTGGAGGTTACGAGGACAGATACGCAGTATTTT. The chain employs TRBV11-3 and TRBJ2-3; weak D call: TRBD2 (5 bases). The V gene lost 0 bases and the J gene lost 3 bases, with 16 bases spanning the gap. The germline V gene has CDR1 SGHNT and CDR2 YENEEA. This CDR3 spans 17 amino acids.

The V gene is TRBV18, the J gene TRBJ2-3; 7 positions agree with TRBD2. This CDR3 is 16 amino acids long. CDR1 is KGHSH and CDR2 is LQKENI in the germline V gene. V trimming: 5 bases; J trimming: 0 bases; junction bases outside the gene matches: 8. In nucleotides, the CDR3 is TGTGCCAGCTCAGACGGACTAGTTCCTAGCACAGATACGCAGTATTTT. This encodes CASSDGLVPSTDTQYF.

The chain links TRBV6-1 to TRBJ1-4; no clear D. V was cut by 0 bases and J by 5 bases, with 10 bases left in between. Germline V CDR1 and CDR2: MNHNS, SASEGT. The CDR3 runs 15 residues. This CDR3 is CASSEARDINEKLFF. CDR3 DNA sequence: TGTGCCAGCAGTGAAGCAAGGGATATCAATGAAAAACTGTTTTTT.

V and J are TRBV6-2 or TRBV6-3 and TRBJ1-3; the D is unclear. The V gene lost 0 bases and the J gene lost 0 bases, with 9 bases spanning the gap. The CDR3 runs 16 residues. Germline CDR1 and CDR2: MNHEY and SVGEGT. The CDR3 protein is CASSYSAETSGNTIYF. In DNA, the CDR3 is TGTGCCAGCAGTTACTCGGCCGAAACCTCTGGAAACACCATATATTTT.

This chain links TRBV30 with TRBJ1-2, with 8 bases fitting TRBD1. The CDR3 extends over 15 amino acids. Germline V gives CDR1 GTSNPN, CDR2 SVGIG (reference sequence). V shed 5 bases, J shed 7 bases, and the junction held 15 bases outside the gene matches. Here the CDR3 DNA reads TGTGCCTGGGCTCCGATCGGGACAGGTAATCGTGGCTACACCTTC. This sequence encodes CAWAPIGTGNRGYTF.

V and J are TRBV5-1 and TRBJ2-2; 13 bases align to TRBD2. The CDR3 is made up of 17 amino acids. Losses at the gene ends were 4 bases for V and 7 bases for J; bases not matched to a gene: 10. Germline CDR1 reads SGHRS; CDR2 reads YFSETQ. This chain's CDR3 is CASSDGRLAGGLGELFF. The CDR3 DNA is TGCGCCAGCAGCGATGGGAGACTAGCGGGAGGTCTCGGGGAGCTGTTTTTT.

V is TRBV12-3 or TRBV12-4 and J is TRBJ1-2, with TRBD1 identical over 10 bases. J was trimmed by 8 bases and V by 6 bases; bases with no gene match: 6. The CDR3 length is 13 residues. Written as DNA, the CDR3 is TGTGCCAGCAGCCGAGGACAGGGGGACGGCTACACCTTC. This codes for CASSRGQGDGYTF.

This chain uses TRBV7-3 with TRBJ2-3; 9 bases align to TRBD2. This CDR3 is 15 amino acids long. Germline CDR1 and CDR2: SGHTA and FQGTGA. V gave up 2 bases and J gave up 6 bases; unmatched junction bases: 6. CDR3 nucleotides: TGTGCCAGCAGCTTACGCGGGGGGGATTCGGATACGCAGTATTTT. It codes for CASSLRGGDSDTQYF. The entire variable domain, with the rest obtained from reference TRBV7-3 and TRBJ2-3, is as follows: GAGVSQTPSNKVTEKGKYVELRCDPISGHTALYWYRQSLGQGPEFLIYFQGTGAADDSGLPNDRFFAVRPEGSVSTLKIQRTERGDSAVYLCASSLRGGDSDTQYFGPGTRLTVL.

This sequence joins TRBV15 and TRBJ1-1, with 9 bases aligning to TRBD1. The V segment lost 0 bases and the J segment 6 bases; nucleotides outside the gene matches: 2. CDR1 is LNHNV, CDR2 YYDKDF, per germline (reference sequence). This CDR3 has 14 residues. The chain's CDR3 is CATSREQGAAEAFF. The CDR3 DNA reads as TGTGCCACCAGCAGAGAACAGGGGGCGGCTGAAGCTTTCTTT.

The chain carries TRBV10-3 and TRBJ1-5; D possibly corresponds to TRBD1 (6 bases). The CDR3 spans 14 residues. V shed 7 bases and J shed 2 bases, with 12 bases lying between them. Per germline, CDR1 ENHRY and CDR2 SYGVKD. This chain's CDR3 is CAINNEGGNQPQHF. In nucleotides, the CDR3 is TGTGCCATCAACAATGAGGGGGGCAATCAGCCCCAGCATTTT.

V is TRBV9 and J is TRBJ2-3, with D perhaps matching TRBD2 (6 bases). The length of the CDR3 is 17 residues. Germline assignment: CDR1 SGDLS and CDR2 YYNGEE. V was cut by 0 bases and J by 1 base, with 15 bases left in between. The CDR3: CASSVEGGTHGTDTQYF. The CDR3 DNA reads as TGTGCCAGCAGCGTAGAAGGAGGGACCCACGGCACAGATACGCAGTATTTT.

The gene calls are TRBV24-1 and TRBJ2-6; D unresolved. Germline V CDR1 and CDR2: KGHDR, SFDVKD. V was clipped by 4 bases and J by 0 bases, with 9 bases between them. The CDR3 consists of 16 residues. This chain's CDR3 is CATSDRTSSGANVLTF. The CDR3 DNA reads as TGTGCCACCAGTGACCGTACCAGCTCTGGGGCCAACGTCCTGACTTTC.